Following are 12 T cell receptor beta chains from one sample sequenced in a study of early T cells in non-severe SARS-CoV-2 infection. TCRdb reanalysed the 5' RACE reads using MiXCR and keeps one entry per CDR3 protein. The sample records 76,000 or so distinct CDR3 sequences, approximately 10% being singletons. The specimen sequenced was whole blood. The receptors derive from an adult who was a healthcare worker with PCR-confirmed SARS-CoV-2 infection or an uninfected control (not recorded which).

CDR3 coding DNA: TGCAGCGTTCCAGGGGGCACTGAAGCTTTCTTT. Encoded protein: CSVPGGTEAFF. The J gene is TRBJ1-1, the V gene TRBV29-1, with 7 bases that match TRBD1. V shed 5 bases and J 4 bases; nucleotides not matched to a gene: 1. Germline loops: CDR1 SQVTM, CDR2 ANQGSEA. The CDR3 contains 11 residues.

This clonotype has only one observation. A much larger clonotype is one base distant, so this may be a read error. The genes are TRBV7-6 and TRBJ2-5; D is possibly TRBD1 (5 bases). Between the trimmed V and J ends, which lost 5 bases and 4 bases, there was a span of 11 bases. This CDR3 has 13 residues. Looked up from germline, CDR1 is SGHVS and CDR2 is FNYEAQ. As DNA, the CDR3 is TGTGCCAGCAGCCTGGCAGGGCGAGAGACCCAGTACTTC. Translated: CASSLAGRETQYF.

This clonotype has a count of ten or more. The chain has TRBV14 and TRBJ1-1; 7 bases map to TRBD1. The CDR3 loop spans 17 amino acids. The J segment lost 0 bases and the V segment lost 3 bases, leaving 10 bases of the junction unmatched. The germline CDR1 and CDR2 sequences are SGHDN and FVKESK. CDR3 sequence: CASSHRQGWDMNTEAFF. CDR3 DNA sequence: TGTGCCAGCAGCCACCGACAGGGTTGGGACATGAACACTGAAGCTTTCTTT.

This clonotype was detected many times. The rearrangement joins TRBV20-1 to TRBJ2-1, with 13 bases identical to TRBD2. CDR3 length: 16 amino acids. V was clipped by 3 bases and J by 2 bases; unmatched bases: 4. Germline V gene sequence: CDR1 DFQATT, CDR2 SNEGSKA (reference sequence). The CDR3 loop is CSASTGLAGAYNEQFF. CDR3 sequence (DNA): TGCAGTGCTAGCACCGGACTAGCGGGGGCCTACAATGAGCAGTTCTTC.

In its sample, this clonotype was seen many times. The chain carries TRBV4-1 and TRBJ2-7, with D unresolved. Germline assignment: CDR1 MGHRA and CDR2 YSYEKL. This CDR3 spans 14 amino acids. V was shortened by 3 bases and J by 1 base, with 10 bases between the two germline ends. The CDR3 DNA reads as TGCGCCAGCAGCCAGGATGGCGGTTCCTACGAGCAGTACTTC. Translated, it gives CASSQDGGSYEQYF.

This clonotype turned up a few times. V gene TRBV5-6 combines with J gene TRBJ2-1, with TRBD2 identical over 10 bases. Germline V gene data show CDR1 as SGHDT and CDR2 as YYEEEE. J lost 8 bases, V lost 4 bases, and 9 bases had no gene match. This CDR3 contains 15 residues. The CDR3 nucleotides read TGTGCCAGCAGCCCGGAAGCGGGGGGGAATTATGAGCAGTTCTTC. This encodes CASSPEAGGNYEQFF.

This clonotype was seen many times. This sequence joins TRBV12-3 or TRBV12-4 and TRBJ1-3; maybe TRBD1 (5 bases). This CDR3 comprises 14 residues. V was pared by 5 bases and J by 4 bases, with 12 bases between. The CDR3: CASSLGPPGNTIYF. CDR3 DNA: TGTGCCAGCAGTCTGGGGCCGCCAGGAAACACCATATATTTT.

V is TRBV6-2 or TRBV6-3 and J is TRBJ2-1, with D unclear. V was cut by 2 bases and J by 0 bases, with 5 bases left in between. The CDR3 spans 14 residues. Germline V gives CDR1 MNHEY, CDR2 SVGEGT. CDR3 region: CASSYRSSYNEQFF. The CDR3 coding sequence is TGTGCCAGCAGTTACCGTTCCTCCTACAATGAGCAGTTCTTC.

J is TRBJ1-1 and V is TRBV12-3 or TRBV12-4, with 7 bases that match TRBD1. After removal of 6 bases from V and 1 base from J, the junction contained 8 bases not matched to a gene. The CDR3 consists of 15 residues. CDR3 coding DNA: TGTGCCAGCAGCCTCGCCGGGACAGAGAACACTGAAGCTTTCTTT. Translating gives CASSLAGTENTEAFF.

This clonotype occurred many times. V is TRBV27 and J is TRBJ2-5, with D hard to call. The CDR3 is made up of 13 amino acids. Germline V gene sequence: CDR1 MNHEY, CDR2 SMNVEV (reference sequence). V was pared by 5 bases and J by 6 bases, with 13 bases between. DNA for the CDR3: TGTGCCAGCAGTCCTGGGGAAGTAAAGACCCAGTACTTC. Residues: CASSPGEVKTQYF.

The chain joins TRBV29-1 to TRBJ1-2; D is perhaps TRBD1 (5 bases). V dropped 2 bases and J dropped 4 bases, with 11 bases sitting between them. Looked up from germline, CDR1 is SQVTM and CDR2 is ANQGSEA. The CDR3 is 13 amino acids. The CDR3 loop is CSVEPAGPYGYTF. The DNA of the CDR3 is TGCAGCGTTGAACCGGCAGGGCCCTATGGCTACACCTTC.

This clonotype was seen at least ten times. CDR3 DNA sequence: TGTGCCAGCAGCCAGTATCAGCGGGGGGCAGATACGCAGTATTTT. Translating gives CASSQYQRGADTQYF. The V call is TRBV3-1, the J call TRBJ2-3, with 9 nucleotides matching TRBD2. V lost 3 bases, J lost 4 bases, and 5 bases stayed unmatched. Per germline, CDR1 LGHDT and CDR2 YNNKEL (reference sequence). The CDR3 runs to 15 residues.